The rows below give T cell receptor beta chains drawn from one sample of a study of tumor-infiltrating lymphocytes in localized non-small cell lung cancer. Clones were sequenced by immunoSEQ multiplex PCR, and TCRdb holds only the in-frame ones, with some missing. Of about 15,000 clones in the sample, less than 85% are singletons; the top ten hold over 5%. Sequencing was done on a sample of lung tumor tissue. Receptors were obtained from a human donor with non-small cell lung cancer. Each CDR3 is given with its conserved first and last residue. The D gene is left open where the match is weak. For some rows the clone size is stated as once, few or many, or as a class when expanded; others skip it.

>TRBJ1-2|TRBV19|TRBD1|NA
TGTGCCAGTAGTCCTACAGGGGTATTAGGCGGCTACACCTTC
CASSPTGVLGGYTF
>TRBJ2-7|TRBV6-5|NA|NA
TGTGCCAGCAGTTACCGGGACGATTTCGAGCAGTACTTC
CASSYRDDFEQYF
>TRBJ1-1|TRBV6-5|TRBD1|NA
TGTGCCACTCGGACAGGGGGCAGAGCTGAAGCTTTCTTT
CATRTGGRAEAFF
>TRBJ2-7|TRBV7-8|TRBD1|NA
TGTGCCAGCAGCCCACGCCAGGGGGTACCATCAGGATTC
CASSPRQGVPSGF
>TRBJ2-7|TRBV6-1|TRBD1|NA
TGTGCCAGCAGTGAACAGGGGGCTTTCGAGCAGTACTTC
CASSEQGAFEQYF
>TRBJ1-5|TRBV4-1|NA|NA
TGCGCCAGCAGCCAAGATGGCAGGGGCAATCAGCCCCAGCATTTT
CASSQDGRGNQPQHF
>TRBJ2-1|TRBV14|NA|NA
TGTGCCAGCAGCCTGCAGGTTTACAATGAGCAGTTCTTC
CASSLQVYNEQFF
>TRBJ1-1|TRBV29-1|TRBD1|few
TGCAGCGTCAGACAGGGAATGAACACTGAAGCTTTCTTT
CSVRQGMNTEAFF
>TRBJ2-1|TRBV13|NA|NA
TGTGCCAGCAGTCGCTCAAGGGGGAATGAGCAGTTCTTC
CASSRSRGNEQFF
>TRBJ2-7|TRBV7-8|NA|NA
TGTGCCAGCAGCTTAGGAAGAGGGCGATCGGCCGAGCAGTACTTC
CASSLGRGRSAEQYF
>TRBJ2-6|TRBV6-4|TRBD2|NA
TGTGCCAGCAGTCCTACTAGCGGGAGGGCCGCTGGGGCCAACGTCCTGACTTTC
CASSPTSGRAAGANVLTF
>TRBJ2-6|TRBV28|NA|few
TGTGCCAGCAGCCTTGGGCCCACCTCTGGGGCCAACGTCCTGACTTTC
CASSLGPTSGANVLTF
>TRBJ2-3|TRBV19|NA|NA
TGTGCCAGTAGCCCGAAGGTGGAGACGGCAAGCACAGATACGCAGTATTTT
CASSPKVETASTDTQYF
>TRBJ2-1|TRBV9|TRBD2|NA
TGTGCCAGCAGCACCGCCGGGACTAACTACAATGAGCAGTTCTTC
CASSTAGTNYNEQFF
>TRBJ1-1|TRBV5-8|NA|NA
TGTGCCAGCAGCTACCGGAGGGGGAACACTGAAGCTTTCTTT
CASSYRRGNTEAFF